The count of the clone carrying this T cell receptor (beta chain) is one. The data were obtained in a study of shared clonotypes between healthy human individuals. TCRdb keeps only in-frame clones here, not all; method: immunoSEQ multiplex PCR. There are some 2.1 million clones in the sample; approximately 92% occur only once, and around 1.7% lies in the top ten. Trimming took off 0 bases at V and 0 bases at J, with 15 bases between the two ends. The germline V gene has CDR1 SEHNR and CDR2 FQNEAQ (reference sequence). The CDR3 loop spans 18 amino acids. Terminally differentiated effector memory CD45RA+ cells were left out of the naive CD8 fraction, which was CD45RO-negative and positively selected for CCR7. Donors included only healthy HIV-negative adults lacking recent acute infections or vaccinations.

The TCR originated in a man between 18 and 29 years old in good health. Some clones in this sample may be carry-over from other donors' samples. Sample: naive CD8+ T cells from PBMCs. The chain joins TRBV7-9 to TRBJ1-3; tentatively, D is TRBD1 (6 bases). This chain's CDR3 is CASSLALIGDNSGNTIYF. The CDR3 DNA follows: TGTGCCAGCAGCTTAGCGCTAATAGGGGACAACTCTGGAAACACCATATATTTT.